The rows below give T cell receptor beta chains drawn from one sample of a study of T cell responses to AZD1222 COVID-19 vaccine. TCRdb's copy holds only in-frame clones and misses some; the assay was immunoSEQ multiplex PCR. The table records around 180,000 clones, about 90% of them present only once. The specimen comprised peripheral blood, sampled on day 0 of AZD1222 vaccination. Receptor source: an adult in good health. CDR3s include the opening cysteine and the closing phenylalanine or tryptophan. The D gene is left open where the match is weak. Clone size is shown for a subset of rows, as once, few, many or a class of expanded clone.

V gene: TRBV19; J gene: TRBJ1-4; D gene: TRBD1; clone size: once; CDR3 protein: CASRITGASNEKLFF; CDR3 DNA: TGTGCCAGTAGGATCACAGGGGCGTCTAATGAAAAACTGTTTTTT
V gene: TRBV5-1; J gene: TRBJ1-1; D gene: NA; clone size: NA; CDR3 protein: CASSLPQLEVAFF; CDR3 DNA: TGCGCCAGCAGCTTGCCACAGCTCGAGGTGGCTTTCTTT
V gene: TRBV11-2; J gene: TRBJ2-3; D gene: NA; clone size: NA; CDR3 protein: CASTIADTQYF; CDR3 DNA: TGTGCCAGCACGATTGCAGATACGCAGTATTTT
V gene: TRBV29-1; J gene: TRBJ1-2; D gene: NA; clone size: NA; CDR3 protein: CSVVAGLANYGYTF; CDR3 DNA: TGCAGCGTTGTAGCAGGACTCGCTAACTATGGCTACACCTTC
V gene: TRBV30; J gene: TRBJ1-2; D gene: TRBD1; clone size: NA; CDR3 protein: CAWGTGTGGFGYTF; CDR3 DNA: TGTGCCTGGGGTACCGGGACAGGGGGCTTTGGCTACACCTTC
V gene: TRBV28; J gene: TRBJ2-7; D gene: NA; clone size: NA; CDR3 protein: CASTLGASYEQYF; CDR3 DNA: TGTGCCAGCACCCTTGGGGCCTCCTACGAGCAGTACTTC
V gene: TRBV28; J gene: TRBJ2-7; D gene: TRBD2; clone size: few; CDR3 protein: CASREWGGYEQYF; CDR3 DNA: TGTGCCAGCCGGGAGTGGGGGGGCTACGAGCAGTACTTC
V gene: TRBV7-6; J gene: TRBJ1-1; D gene: NA; clone size: NA; CDR3 protein: CASSPGAGGTNTEAFF; CDR3 DNA: TGTGCCAGCAGCCCCGGGGCGGGGGGCACGAACACTGAAGCTTTCTTT
V gene: TRBV28; J gene: TRBJ1-2; D gene: TRBD1; clone size: NA; CDR3 protein: CASSLGHQGAGYTF; CDR3 DNA: TGTGCCAGCAGCCTAGGGCATCAGGGGGCCGGCTACACCTTC
V gene: TRBV30; J gene: TRBJ2-5; D gene: TRBD2; clone size: NA; CDR3 protein: CAWSVPLLAGGRETQYF; CDR3 DNA: TGTGCCTGGAGTGTTCCTCTTTTAGCGGGAGGGCGAGAGACCCAGTACTTC
V gene: TRBV2; J gene: TRBJ1-4; D gene: NA; clone size: NA; CDR3 protein: CASSATGMGEKLFF; CDR3 DNA: TGTGCCAGCAGTGCAACAGGGATGGGTGAAAAACTGTTTTTT
V gene: TRBV2; J gene: TRBJ1-5; D gene: TRBD1; clone size: NA; CDR3 protein: CASSEGGTGGQPQHF; CDR3 DNA: TGTGCCAGCAGTGAAGGAGGGACAGGGGGGCAGCCCCAGCATTTT
V gene: TRBV9; J gene: TRBJ2-3; D gene: TRBD2; clone size: once; CDR3 protein: CASSVGASGRVTDTQYF; CDR3 DNA: TGTGCCAGCAGCGTAGGGGCTAGCGGGAGGGTCACAGATACGCAGTATTTT
V gene: TRBV11-2; J gene: TRBJ1-2; D gene: TRBD1; clone size: few; CDR3 protein: CASSTRQGAGGYTF; CDR3 DNA: TGTGCCAGCAGCACAAGACAGGGGGCGGGAGGCTACACCTTC
V gene: TRBV28; J gene: TRBJ1-2; D gene: TRBD1; clone size: NA; CDR3 protein: CASSLSGGANYGYTF; CDR3 DNA: TGTGCCAGCAGTTTATCAGGGGGAGCTAACTATGGCTACACCTTC
V gene: TRBV7-6; J gene: TRBJ1-4; D gene: TRBD1; clone size: NA; CDR3 protein: CASSRTGGVNEKLFF; CDR3 DNA: TGTGCCAGCAGTCGCACAGGGGGAGTAAATGAAAAACTGTTTTTT
V gene: TRBV5-5; J gene: TRBJ2-6; D gene: NA; clone size: NA; CDR3 protein: CASSPVTSGANVLTF; CDR3 DNA: TGTGCCAGCAGCCCAGTGACCTCTGGGGCCAACGTCCTGACTTTC
V gene: TRBV6-6; J gene: TRBJ2-5; D gene: TRBD2; clone size: NA; CDR3 protein: CASSPPSGRAEETQYF; CDR3 DNA: TGTGCCAGCAGTCCACCTAGCGGGAGGGCCGAGGAGACCCAGTACTTC
V gene: TRBV7-8; J gene: TRBJ1-1; D gene: NA; clone size: NA; CDR3 protein: CASSFLATGLGDTEAFF; CDR3 DNA: TGTGCCAGCAGCTTCCTAGCAACCGGGCTCGGGGACACTGAAGCTTTCTTT
V gene: TRBV9; J gene: TRBJ2-7; D gene: TRBD2; clone size: once; CDR3 protein: CASSVAGGTYEQYF; CDR3 DNA: TGTGCCAGCAGCGTAGCGGGAGGGACCTACGAGCAGTACTTC
V gene: TRBV7-9; J gene: TRBJ2-1; D gene: NA; clone size: NA; CDR3 protein: CASSLALSETYNEQFF; CDR3 DNA: TGTGCCAGCAGCTTAGCGCTAAGCGAGACCTACAATGAGCAGTTCTTC
V gene: TRBV9; J gene: TRBJ1-1; D gene: NA; clone size: NA; CDR3 protein: CASSPGGWNTEAFF; CDR3 DNA: TGTGCCAGCAGTCCCGGTGGATGGAACACTGAAGCTTTCTTT
V gene: TRBV6-2/TRBV6-3; J gene: TRBJ1-1; D gene: TRBD1; clone size: once; CDR3 protein: CASSSTPGQGPLNTEAFF; CDR3 DNA: TGTGCCAGCAGTTCGACGCCGGGACAGGGCCCCTTGAACACTGAAGCTTTCTTT
V gene: TRBV5-1; J gene: TRBJ2-7; D gene: TRBD2; clone size: NA; CDR3 protein: CASSLVGTSDSRQYF; CDR3 DNA: TGCGCCAGCAGCTTGGTGGGGACTAGCGACAGCAGGCAGTACTTC
V gene: TRBV7-2; J gene: TRBJ1-3; D gene: NA; clone size: NA; CDR3 protein: CASSSIPGNTIYF; CDR3 DNA: TGTGCCAGCAGCTCAATCCCTGGAAACACCATATATTTT
V gene: TRBV2; J gene: TRBJ2-6; D gene: NA; clone size: NA; CDR3 protein: CASSRASSGANVLTF; CDR3 DNA: TGTGCCAGCAGTCGGGCCTCTTCTGGGGCCAACGTCCTGACTTTC
V gene: TRBV24-1; J gene: TRBJ2-7; D gene: TRBD2; clone size: few; CDR3 protein: CATSEGRERSYEQYF; CDR3 DNA: TGTGCCACCAGTGAGGGGCGGGAGCGATCCTACGAGCAGTACTTC
V gene: TRBV11-2; J gene: TRBJ2-1; D gene: NA; clone size: NA; CDR3 protein: CASSLVYQLLTDNEQFF; CDR3 DNA: TGTGCCAGCAGCTTAGTATACCAGCTTCTAACCGACAATGAGCAGTTCTTC
V gene: TRBV28; J gene: TRBJ2-1; D gene: TRBD1; clone size: NA; CDR3 protein: CASSATGGWTYNEQFF; CDR3 DNA: TGTGCCAGCAGTGCGACAGGGGGCTGGACCTACAATGAGCAGTTCTTC
V gene: TRBV19; J gene: TRBJ2-6; D gene: NA; clone size: NA; CDR3 protein: CASSVTSTGANVLTF; CDR3 DNA: TGTGCCAGTAGTGTCACGTCGACTGGGGCCAACGTCCTGACTTTC
V gene: TRBV7-3; J gene: TRBJ2-6; D gene: TRBD2; clone size: NA; CDR3 protein: CASSAHPGLAVLNSGANVLTF; CDR3 DNA: TGTGCCAGCAGCGCCCACCCGGGACTAGCGGTACTGAACTCTGGGGCCAACGTCCTGACTTTC
V gene: TRBV7-7; J gene: TRBJ2-5; D gene: TRBD2; clone size: NA; CDR3 protein: CASSLAGTSGRAGETQYF; CDR3 DNA: TGTGCCAGCAGCTTAGCCGGGACTAGCGGGAGGGCCGGAGAGACCCAGTACTTC
V gene: TRBV19; J gene: TRBJ1-4; D gene: NA; clone size: NA; CDR3 protein: CASSIGEKLFF; CDR3 DNA: TGTGCCAGTAGTATTGGTGAAAAACTGTTTTTT
V gene: TRBV5-1; J gene: TRBJ2-1; D gene: NA; clone size: NA; CDR3 protein: CASSWGDRSRAYNEQFF; CDR3 DNA: TGCGCCAGCAGCTGGGGCGACCGTAGCAGGGCCTACAATGAGCAGTTCTTC
V gene: TRBV18; J gene: TRBJ1-1; D gene: NA; clone size: NA; CDR3 protein: CASSPRTAEAFF; CDR3 DNA: TGTGCCAGCTCACCACGAACAGCTGAAGCTTTCTTT
V gene: TRBV5-8; J gene: TRBJ1-3; D gene: NA; clone size: NA; CDR3 protein: CASSLGRLSSGNTIYF; CDR3 DNA: TGTGCCAGCAGCTTGGGGAGATTGAGCTCTGGAAACACCATATATTTT
V gene: TRBV6-1; J gene: TRBJ1-4; D gene: NA; clone size: few; CDR3 protein: CASSEVPGRVNEKLFF; CDR3 DNA: TGTGCCAGCAGTGAAGTTCCGGGGAGGGTTAATGAAAAACTGTTTTTT
V gene: TRBV6-5; J gene: TRBJ2-7; D gene: NA; clone size: NA; CDR3 protein: CASVSNRATYEQYF; CDR3 DNA: TGTGCCAGCGTATCGAATCGTGCAACCTACGAGCAGTACTTC
V gene: TRBV15; J gene: TRBJ1-5; D gene: NA; clone size: NA; CDR3 protein: CATSRDPNSNQPQHF; CDR3 DNA: TGTGCCACCAGCAGAGATCCCAATAGCAATCAGCCCCAGCATTTT
V gene: TRBV5-5; J gene: TRBJ2-1; D gene: NA; clone size: NA; CDR3 protein: CASSFLYEIGVYNEQFF; CDR3 DNA: TGTGCCAGCAGCTTTCTATATGAGATTGGCGTTTACAATGAGCAGTTCTTC
V gene: TRBV2; J gene: TRBJ2-7; D gene: NA; clone size: NA; CDR3 protein: CASSERQNYEQYF; CDR3 DNA: TGTGCCAGCAGTGAAAGGCAGAACTACGAGCAGTACTTC
V gene: TRBV3-1/TRBV3-2; J gene: TRBJ2-1; D gene: TRBD2; clone size: NA; CDR3 protein: CASSHQLIAGGSYNEQFF; CDR3 DNA: TGTGCCAGCAGCCATCAGTTGATAGCGGGAGGATCCTACAATGAGCAGTTCTTC
V gene: TRBV20-1; J gene: TRBJ2-2; D gene: TRBD2; clone size: NA; CDR3 protein: CSASSGRMGGELFF; CDR3 DNA: TGCAGTGCTAGTAGCGGGAGGATGGGCGGGGAGCTGTTTTTT
V gene: TRBV4-2; J gene: TRBJ1-5; D gene: TRBD1; clone size: NA; CDR3 protein: CASSYGTGGQPQHF; CDR3 DNA: TGTGCCAGCAGCTACGGGACAGGGGGTCAGCCCCAGCATTTT
V gene: TRBV3-1/TRBV3-2; J gene: TRBJ1-1; D gene: TRBD1; clone size: NA; CDR3 protein: CASSRDRNTEAFF; CDR3 DNA: TGTGCCAGCAGCCGGGACAGAAACACTGAAGCTTTCTTT
V gene: TRBV29-1; J gene: TRBJ2-7; D gene: NA; clone size: few; CDR3 protein: CSGTRDYEQYF; CDR3 DNA: TGCAGCGGTACCCGGGACTACGAGCAGTACTTC
V gene: TRBV6-5; J gene: TRBJ2-1; D gene: TRBD2; clone size: once; CDR3 protein: CASRVVAGVYSEQFF; CDR3 DNA: TGTGCCAGCAGGGTAGTAGCGGGAGTATATAGTGAGCAGTTCTTC
V gene: TRBV4-1; J gene: TRBJ2-2; D gene: TRBD1; clone size: NA; CDR3 protein: CASSQVGTGARGELFF; CDR3 DNA: TGCGCCAGCAGCCAAGTCGGGACAGGGGCAAGGGGGGAGCTGTTTTTT
V gene: TRBV21-1; J gene: TRBJ2-7; D gene: NA; clone size: NA; CDR3 protein: CASSKDRYF; CDR3 DNA: TGTGCCAGCAGCAAAGACCGGTACTTC
V gene: TRBV7-3; J gene: TRBJ2-7; D gene: NA; clone size: NA; CDR3 protein: CASRFTRAHEQYF; CDR3 DNA: TGTGCCAGCAGGTTTACTAGAGCCCACGAGCAGTACTTC
V gene: TRBV5-1; J gene: TRBJ1-1; D gene: TRBD1; clone size: once; CDR3 protein: CASSFRPGTGAEAFF; CDR3 DNA: TGCGCCAGCAGCTTTCGTCCCGGGACAGGGGCTGAAGCTTTCTTT
V gene: TRBV5-6; J gene: TRBJ2-1; D gene: TRBD2; clone size: NA; CDR3 protein: CASSLDIGISGRINEQFF; CDR3 DNA: TGTGCCAGCAGCTTAGACATAGGTATTAGCGGGAGGATTAATGAGCAGTTCTTC
V gene: TRBV2; J gene: TRBJ1-5; D gene: NA; clone size: NA; CDR3 protein: CASRYRSNQPQHF; CDR3 DNA: TGTGCCAGCAGGTACCGTAGCAATCAGCCCCAGCATTTT
V gene: TRBV5-1; J gene: TRBJ2-1; D gene: TRBD2; clone size: NA; CDR3 protein: CASSYPGTSGNNEQFF; CDR3 DNA: TGCGCCAGCAGCTACCCCGGGACTAGCGGCAACAATGAGCAGTTCTTC
V gene: TRBV27; J gene: TRBJ1-1; D gene: NA; clone size: NA; CDR3 protein: CASSLLALNTEAFF; CDR3 DNA: TGTGCCAGCAGTTTATTGGCGTTAAACACTGAAGCTTTCTTT
V gene: TRBV4-1; J gene: TRBJ1-5; D gene: NA; clone size: NA; CDR3 protein: CASSQPGQPNQPQHF; CDR3 DNA: TGCGCCAGCAGCCAACCAGGACAGCCCAATCAGCCCCAGCATTTT